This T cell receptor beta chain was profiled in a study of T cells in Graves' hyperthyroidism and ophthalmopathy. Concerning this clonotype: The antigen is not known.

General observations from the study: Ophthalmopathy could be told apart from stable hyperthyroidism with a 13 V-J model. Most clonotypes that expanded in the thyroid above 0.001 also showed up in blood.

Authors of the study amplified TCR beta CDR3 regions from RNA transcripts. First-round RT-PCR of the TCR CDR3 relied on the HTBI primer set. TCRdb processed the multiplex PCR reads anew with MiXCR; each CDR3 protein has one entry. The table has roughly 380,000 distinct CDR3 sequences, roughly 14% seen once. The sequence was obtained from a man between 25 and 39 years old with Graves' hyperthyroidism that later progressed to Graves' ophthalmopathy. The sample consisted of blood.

CDR3 coding DNA: TGCAGTGCTAGGAACCCCGGGACAGGGGGCCCCAATCAGCCCCAGCATTTT. It encodes CSARNPGTGGPNQPQHF. This chain joins TRBV20-1 and TRBJ1-5; 12 nucleotides agree with TRBD1. Germline CDR1 and CDR2: DFQATT and SNEGSKA (reference sequence). The J segment lost 3 bases and the V segment lost 3 bases, leaving 9 bases of the junction unmatched. The CDR3 totals 17 residues.